What follows is one TCR beta chain and its context. This CDR3 has 13 residues. Germline V gene sequence: CDR1 KGHSH, CDR2 LQKENI. The ends were cut back, 5 bases at V and 2 bases at J, with 9 bases in the middle. The sample belongs to a study of cytomegalovirus exposure and HLA in healthy donors. TCRdb's table, derived via immunoSEQ multiplex PCR, lists solely in-frame clones and lacks some. The sample includes over 200,000 clones, more than 75% of them seen just once. The clonotype comes from a young woman in good health and CMV-seropositive. V and J are TRBV18 and TRBJ1-2; D call uncertain. Sequencing used PBMCs. The CDR3 is CASSYNTNYGYTF. The CDR3 DNA reads as TGTGCCAGCTCATATAACACAAACTATGGCTACACCTTC.